Each of the 9 T cell receptor beta chains below was sequenced from the same sample in a study of cytomegalovirus exposure and HLA in healthy donors. Sequenced by immunoSEQ multiplex PCR; TCRdb stores in-frame clones only, minus some. The data contain 90,000 or so clones, 85% of them singletons. Specimen: PBMCs. These receptors were obtained from a young man in good health and CMV-seropositive.

This chain joins TRBV18 and TRBJ2-5; 12 positions agree with TRBD2. V gave up 3 bases and J gave up 1 base; unmatched junction bases: 12. CDR3 length: 19 amino acids. Germline V gene lookup returns CDR1 KGHSH and CDR2 LQKENI. This chain's CDR3 is CASSPPRGSSGRVQETQYF. DNA of the CDR3: TGTGCCAGCTCACCGCCTAGGGGATCTAGCGGGAGGGTCCAAGAGACCCAGTACTTC. Full variable domain (remainder filled in from reference TRBV18 and TRBJ2-5): NAGVMQNPRHLVRRRGQEARLRCSPMKGHSHVYWYRQLPEEGLKFMVYLQKENIIDESGMPKERFSAEFPKEGPSILRIQQVVRGDSAAYFCASSPPRGSSGRVQETQYFGPGTRLLVL.

The chain combines TRBV5-1 with TRBJ2-7; D perhaps matches TRBD2 (5 bases). Germline assignment: CDR1 SGHRS and CDR2 YFSETQ. CDR3 size: 12 residues. The V end was cut by 0 bases, the J end by 5 bases, with 6 bases between. The chain's CDR3 is CASSLVSDEQYF. The DNA for the CDR3 is TGCGCCAGCAGCTTGGTTAGCGACGAGCAGTACTTC.

This sequence joins TRBV28 and TRBJ2-3; 8 positions agree with TRBD1. Germline V gene sequence: CDR1 MDHEN, CDR2 SYDVKM. This CDR3 has 15 amino acids. The ends lost 5 bases at V and 0 bases at J; junction bases unmatched: 4. The chain's CDR3 is CASSPGQASTDTQYF. Written as DNA, the CDR3 is TGTGCCAGCAGTCCGGGACAGGCTAGCACAGATACGCAGTATTTT.

The rearrangement uses TRBV18 and TRBJ2-5; 8 bases map to TRBD1. CDR1 is KGHSH and CDR2 is LQKENI in the germline V gene. The CDR3 runs 13 residues. The V and J ends lost 3 bases and 4 bases, in that order; junction bases with no gene match: 1. The CDR3 region is CASSPQGAETQYF. CDR3 bases: TGTGCCAGCTCACCGCAGGGGGCAGAGACCCAGTACTTC.

The rearrangement uses TRBV27 and TRBJ1-2; the match to TRBD1 covers 7 bases. The CDR3 is 13 amino acids. V gave up 6 bases and J gave up 2 bases; unmatched junction bases: 3. In germline, CDR1 is MNHEY, CDR2 SMNVEV (reference sequence). The CDR3 DNA is TGTGCCAGCAGCCCGGGACAGAACTATGGCTACACCTTC. This gives the protein CASSPGQNYGYTF.

V is TRBV18 and J is TRBJ2-6; 7 positions match TRBD1. The CDR3 runs to 19 residues. Germline CDR1 is KGHSH and CDR2 is LQKENI. V dropped 4 bases and J dropped 0; count of bases not matched to a gene: 12. The DNA of the CDR3 is TGTGCCAGCTCACGAGAGGACAGGACCCCCCACTCTGGGGCCAACGTCCTGACTTTC. Translated, it gives CASSREDRTPHSGANVLTF.

The chain is built from TRBV6-5 and TRBJ1-2; no definite D call. Looked up from germline, CDR1 is MNHEY and CDR2 is SVGAGI. The CDR3 is made up of 13 amino acids. Trimming left V 7 bases short and J 4 bases short, with 13 bases between. The CDR3 protein is CASTLGLIYGYTF. The CDR3 DNA is TGTGCCAGCACTTTAGGACTTATCTATGGCTACACCTTC.

The rearrangement links TRBV4-1 to TRBJ2-1, with a tentative D call TRBD2 (6 bases). With 3 bases removed from V and 1 base from J, the gap between germline ends came to 10 bases. CDR3 length equals 15 residues. The V gene's germline CDR1 is MGHRA and CDR2 YSYEKL. The CDR3 sequence: CASSHPGSSYNEQFF. In DNA form, the CDR3 reads TGCGCCAGCAGCCACCCCGGGAGTTCCTACAATGAGCAGTTCTTC.

The chain combines TRBV5-1 with TRBJ2-6; tentative D call: TRBD1 (6 bases). V lost 0 bases to trimming and J lost 0 bases, with 10 bases between them. The CDR3 runs to 17 residues. Germline CDR1 reads SGHRS; CDR2 reads YFSETQ. The CDR3 loop is CASSLAGQLSGANVLTF. Written as DNA, the CDR3 is TGCGCCAGCAGCTTGGCCGGACAGCTCTCTGGGGCCAACGTCCTGACTTTC.